The T cell receptor (beta chain) described here comes from a study of shared clonotypes between healthy human individuals. Per germline, CDR1 WSHSY and CDR2 SAAADI. Unmatched junction bases numbered 8, after V lost 7 bases and J lost 3 bases. This CDR3 has 17 amino acids. The assay was immunoSEQ multiplex PCR, and TCRdb's table has in-frame clones only and misses some. Here the sample spans about 2 million clones, 85% to 95% being singletons. Sequences were obtained from naive CD4+ T cells sorted from blood. Subset given: CD45RA+ positively selected. V is TRBV10-2 and J is TRBJ2-3; 15 nucleotides agree with TRBD2. The origin of this receptor is a man aged 18 to 35 in good health. The CDR3 region has the DNA TGCGCCAGCACCACGGGACTAGCGGGGGGTGCAACAGATACGCAGTATTTT. Translated, it gives CASTTGLAGGATDTQYF.